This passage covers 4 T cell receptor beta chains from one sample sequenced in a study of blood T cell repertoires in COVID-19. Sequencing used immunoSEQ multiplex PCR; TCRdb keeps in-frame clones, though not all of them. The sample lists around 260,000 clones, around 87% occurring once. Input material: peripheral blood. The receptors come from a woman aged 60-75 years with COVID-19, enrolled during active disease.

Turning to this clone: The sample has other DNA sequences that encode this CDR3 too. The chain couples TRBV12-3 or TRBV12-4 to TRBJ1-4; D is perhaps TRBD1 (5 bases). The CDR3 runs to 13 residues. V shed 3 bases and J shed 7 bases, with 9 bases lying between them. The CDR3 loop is CASSFRGGEKLFF. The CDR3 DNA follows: TGTGCCAGCAGTTTTAGGGGCGGTGAAAAACTGTTTTTT.

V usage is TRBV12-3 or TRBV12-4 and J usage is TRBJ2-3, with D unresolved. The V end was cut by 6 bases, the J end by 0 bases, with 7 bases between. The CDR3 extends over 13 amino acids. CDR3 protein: CASSLTSTDTQYF. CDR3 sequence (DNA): TGTGCCAGCAGCCTGACTAGCACAGATACGCAGTATTTT.

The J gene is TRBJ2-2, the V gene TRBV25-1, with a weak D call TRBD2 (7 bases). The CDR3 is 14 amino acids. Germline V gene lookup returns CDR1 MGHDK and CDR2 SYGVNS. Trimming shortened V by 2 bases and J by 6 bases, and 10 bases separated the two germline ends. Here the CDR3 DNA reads TGTGCCAGCAGTGAAAGGGGGGGCTCCGGGGAGCTGTTTTTT. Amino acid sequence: CASSERGGSGELFF.

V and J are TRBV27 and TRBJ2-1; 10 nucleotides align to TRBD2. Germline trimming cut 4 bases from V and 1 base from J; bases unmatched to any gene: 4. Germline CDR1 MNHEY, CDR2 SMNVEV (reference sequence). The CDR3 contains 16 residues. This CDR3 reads CASSSLSGRSYNEQFF. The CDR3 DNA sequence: TGTGCCAGCAGTTCGCTTAGCGGGAGGTCCTACAATGAGCAGTTCTTC.